Following are 14 T cell receptor beta chains from one sample sequenced in a study of cytomegalovirus exposure and HLA in healthy donors. It was with 60 Vbeta and 13 Jbeta primers that the PCR ran. Only in-frame clones appear in the TCRdb table, and some are missing; sequencing was by immunoSEQ multiplex PCR. The table lists over 120,000 clones, roughly 9.8% of them singletons, with 1.8% in the top ten. Material: PBMCs. Source of these receptors: a man between 45 and 60 years old in good health and CMV-seronegative.

The chain uses TRBV2 and TRBJ1-5; TRBD1 agrees at 10 bases. The germline V gene encodes CDR1 SNHLY and CDR2 FYNNEI. Unmatched junction bases numbered 1, after V lost 3 bases and J lost 5 bases. CDR3 length equals 14 residues. CDR3 loop: CASSEGQGYQPQHF. The DNA for the CDR3 is TGTGCCAGCAGTGAGGGACAGGGGTATCAGCCCCAGCATTTT.

This clone was recorded a few times. The CDR3 coding sequence is TGCAGCGTCGTGAACACTGAAGCTTTCTTT. Protein product: CSVVNTEAFF. The chain combines TRBV29-1 with TRBJ1-1; D is ambiguous. Deletions cut 6 bases from V and 0 bases from J, with 2 bases between. Germline V gene sequence: CDR1 SQVTM, CDR2 ANQGSEA. The CDR3 spans 10 residues.

The CDR3 nucleotides are TGTGCCAGCAGACTTGGACTAGGGAGCGGTACGCAGTATTTT. Its translation is CASRLGLGSGTQYF. V is TRBV28 and J is TRBJ2-3; TRBD2 matches at 7 bases. The CDR3 sequence is 14 residues long. V gave up 6 bases and J gave up 8 bases; unmatched junction bases: 11. CDR1 is MDHEN and CDR2 is SYDVKM in the germline V gene.

This clone turned up a few times. This sequence joins TRBV9 and TRBJ1-4; 7 bases agree with TRBD1. The ends lost 3 bases at V and 3 bases at J; junction bases unmatched: 5. The CDR3 covers 15 residues. The germline V gene encodes CDR1 SGDLS and CDR2 YYNGEE. CDR3 nucleotides: TGTGCCAGCAGCGCTAATACAGGGGCTAATGAAAAACTGTTTTTT. Translating it yields CASSANTGANEKLFF.

This clone was counted only a few times. The chain recombines TRBV5-4 with TRBJ2-7, with 8 bases that match TRBD1. The length of the CDR3 is 15 residues. The J segment lost 0 bases and the V segment lost 1 base, leaving 3 bases of the junction unmatched. Germline V gene data show CDR1 as SGHNT and CDR2 as YYREEE (reference sequence). CDR3 loop: CASSLRQGNSYEQYF. The CDR3 coding sequence is TGTGCCAGCAGCTTGCGACAGGGGAACTCCTACGAGCAGTACTTC.

This clone showed up just a few times. The chain couples TRBV6-6 to TRBJ1-5; 8 nucleotides align to TRBD1. Germline V CDR1 and CDR2: MNHNY, SVGAGI (reference sequence). The V segment lost 4 bases and the J segment 4 bases; nucleotides outside the gene matches: 6. The CDR3 covers 15 residues. The CDR3 loop is CASSFPGQGNQPQHF. The DNA of the CDR3 is TGTGCCAGCAGTTTCCCTGGACAGGGTAATCAGCCCCAGCATTTT.

The chain carries TRBV5-6 and TRBJ1-1, with a tentative D call TRBD1 (6 bases). CDR3 length: 16 amino acids. Germline V gene data show CDR1 as SGHDT and CDR2 as YYEEEE. Trimming took 0 bases from V and 6 from J, leaving 18 bases between them. The CDR3 spells CASSLDRGARRAEAFF. The DNA for the CDR3 is TGTGCCAGCAGCTTGGACCGGGGGGCGCGAAGGGCTGAAGCTTTCTTT.

The V call is TRBV30, the J call TRBJ1-4, with 7 bases aligning to TRBD1. The V gene's germline CDR1 is GTSNPN and CDR2 SVGIG (reference sequence). The CDR3 loop spans 14 amino acids. V lost 6 bases, J lost 6 bases, and 10 bases stayed unmatched. The CDR3 DNA reads TGTGCCTGCCCGAGACAGGGTAGTCATGAAAAACTGTTTTTT. Amino acids: CACPRQGSHEKLFF.

The chain employs TRBV9 and TRBJ1-2, with TRBD1 as a possible D gene (5 bases). The V gene lost 3 bases and the J gene lost 6 bases, with 9 bases spanning the gap. The germline V gene encodes CDR1 SGDLS and CDR2 YYNGEE. This CDR3 is built from 12 residues. The CDR3, as DNA: TGTGCCAGCAGCGAGGGGCTCGATGGCTACACCTTC. Its protein product is CASSEGLDGYTF.

This chain links TRBV7-9 with TRBJ2-5; 9 bases align to TRBD1. This CDR3 has 15 amino acids. J gave up 0 bases and V 5 bases, and 4 bases lay outside the gene matches. Germline assignment: CDR1 SEHNR and CDR2 FQNEAQ (reference sequence). CDR3: CASSPGDRDQETQYF. DNA of the CDR3: TGTGCCAGCAGCCCGGGGGACAGGGACCAAGAGACCCAGTACTTC.

This clone was seen a few times. This chain joins TRBV25-1 and TRBJ1-4, with D possibly matching TRBD1 (5 bases). CDR1 MGHDK and CDR2 SYGVNS come from the germline V gene. The CDR3 loop spans 14 amino acids. V was shortened by 4 bases and J by 8 bases, with 14 bases between the two germline ends. The CDR3 DNA reads TGTGCCAGCAGTGGCAGGGTGTTAAGGGAAAAACTGTTTTTT. Its translation is CASSGRVLREKLFF.

This clone was counted between two and nine times. The rearrangement links TRBV7-3 to TRBJ2-3; unclear D gene. Trimming shortened V by 5 bases and J by 0 bases, and 6 bases separated the two germline ends. This CDR3 spans 13 amino acids. Germline CDR1 SGHTA, CDR2 FQGTGA. CDR3 region: CASSPTSTDTQYF. CDR3 nucleotide sequence: TGTGCCAGCAGCCCCACTAGCACAGATACGCAGTATTTT.

V is TRBV10-3 and J is TRBJ2-5; 13 bases map to TRBD2. This CDR3 contains 15 residues. The V and J ends lost 6 bases and 5 bases, in that order; junction bases with no gene match: 6. Per the germline V gene, CDR1 is ENHRY and CDR2 is SYGVKD. The CDR3 is CAISSGTSGTETQYF. Here the CDR3 DNA reads TGTGCCATCAGCTCCGGGACTAGCGGGACGGAGACCCAGTACTTC.

The genes are TRBV15 and TRBJ1-4; D gene ambiguous. V was trimmed by 0 bases and J by 5 bases, leaving 7 bases between them. This CDR3 spans 14 amino acids. Per germline, CDR1 LNHNV and CDR2 YYDKDF (reference sequence). The CDR3 here is CATSRDLGNEKLFF. The CDR3 DNA reads TGTGCCACCAGCAGAGATCTAGGAAATGAAAAACTGTTTTTT.